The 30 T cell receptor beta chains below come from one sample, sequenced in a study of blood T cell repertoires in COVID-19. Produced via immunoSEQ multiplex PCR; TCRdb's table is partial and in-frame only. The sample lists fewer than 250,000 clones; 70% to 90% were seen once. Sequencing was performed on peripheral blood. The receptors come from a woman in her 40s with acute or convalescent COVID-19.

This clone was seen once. CDR3 nucleotide sequence: TGTGCCAGCAGCCAGGGGGACAGTAATTCACCCCTCCACTTT. Its protein is CASSQGDSNSPLHF. The V call is TRBV9, the J call TRBJ1-6; 7 nucleotides match TRBD1. V gave up 4 bases and J gave up 6 bases; unmatched junction bases: 4. The germline gives CDR1 SGDLS, CDR2 YYNGEE. This CDR3 contains 14 residues.

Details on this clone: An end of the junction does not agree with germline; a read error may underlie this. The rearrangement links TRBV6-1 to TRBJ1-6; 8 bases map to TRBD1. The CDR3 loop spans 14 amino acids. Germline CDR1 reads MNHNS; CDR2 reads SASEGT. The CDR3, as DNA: TGTGCCAGCAGCGAAGGACAGGGAGATTCACCCCTCCACTTT. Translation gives CASSEGQGDSPLHF.

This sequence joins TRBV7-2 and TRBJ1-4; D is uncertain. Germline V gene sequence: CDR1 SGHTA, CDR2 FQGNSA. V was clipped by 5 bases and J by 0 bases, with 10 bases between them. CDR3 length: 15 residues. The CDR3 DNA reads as TGTGCCAGCAGCCCGAGAGGGACAACTAATGAAAAACTGTTTTTT. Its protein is CASSPRGTTNEKLFF.

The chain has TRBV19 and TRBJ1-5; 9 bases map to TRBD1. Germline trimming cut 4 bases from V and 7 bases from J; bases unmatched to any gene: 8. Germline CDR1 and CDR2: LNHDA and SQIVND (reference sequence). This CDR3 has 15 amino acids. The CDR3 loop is CASSRPRQGGQPQHF. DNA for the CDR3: TGTGCCAGTAGTAGACCCCGACAGGGGGGGCAGCCCCAGCATTTT.

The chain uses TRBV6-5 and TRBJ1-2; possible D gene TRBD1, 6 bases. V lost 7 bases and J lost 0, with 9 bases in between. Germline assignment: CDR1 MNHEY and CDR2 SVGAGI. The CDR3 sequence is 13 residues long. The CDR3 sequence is CASNRESNYGYTF. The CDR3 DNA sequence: TGTGCCAGCAACAGGGAATCTAACTATGGCTACACCTTC.

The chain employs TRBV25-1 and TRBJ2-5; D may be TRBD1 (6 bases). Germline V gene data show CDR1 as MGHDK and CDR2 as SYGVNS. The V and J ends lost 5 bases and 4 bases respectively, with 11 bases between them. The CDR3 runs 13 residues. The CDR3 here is CASSMGARETQYF. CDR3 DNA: TGTGCCAGCAGTATGGGGGCCCGAGAGACCCAGTACTTC.

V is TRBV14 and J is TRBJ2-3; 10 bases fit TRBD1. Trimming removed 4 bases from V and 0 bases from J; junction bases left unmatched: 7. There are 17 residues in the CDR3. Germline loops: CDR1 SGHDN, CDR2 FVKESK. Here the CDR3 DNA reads TGTGCCAGCAGCCCGACGAGGGGACAGGGGAGCACAGATACGCAGTATTTT. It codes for CASSPTRGQGSTDTQYF.

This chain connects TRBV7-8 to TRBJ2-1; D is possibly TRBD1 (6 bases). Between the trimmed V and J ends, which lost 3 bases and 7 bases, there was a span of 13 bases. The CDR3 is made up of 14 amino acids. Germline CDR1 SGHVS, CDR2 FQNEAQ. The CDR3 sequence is CASSLVGGLNEQFF. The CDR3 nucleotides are TGTGCCAGCAGCTTGGTTGGGGGCCTTAATGAGCAGTTCTTC.

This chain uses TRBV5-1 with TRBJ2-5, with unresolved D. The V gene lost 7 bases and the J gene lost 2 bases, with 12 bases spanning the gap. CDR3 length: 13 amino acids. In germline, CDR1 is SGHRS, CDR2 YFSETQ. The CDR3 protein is CASDSNGQETQYF. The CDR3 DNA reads TGCGCCAGCGACTCCAATGGACAAGAGACCCAGTACTTC.

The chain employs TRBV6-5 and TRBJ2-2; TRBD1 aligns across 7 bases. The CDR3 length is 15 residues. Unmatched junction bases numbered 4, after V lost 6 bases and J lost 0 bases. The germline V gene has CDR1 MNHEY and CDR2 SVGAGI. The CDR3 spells CASRTGTANTGELFF. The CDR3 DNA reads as TGTGCCAGCAGGACCGGGACAGCGAACACCGGGGAGCTGTTTTTT.

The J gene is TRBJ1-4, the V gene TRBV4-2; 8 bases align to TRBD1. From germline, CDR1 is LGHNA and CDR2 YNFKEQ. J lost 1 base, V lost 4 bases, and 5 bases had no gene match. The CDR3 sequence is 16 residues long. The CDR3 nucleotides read TGTGCCAGCAGCCCGCGAGGACAGGGAACTAATGAAAAACTGTTTTTT. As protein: CASSPRGQGTNEKLFF.

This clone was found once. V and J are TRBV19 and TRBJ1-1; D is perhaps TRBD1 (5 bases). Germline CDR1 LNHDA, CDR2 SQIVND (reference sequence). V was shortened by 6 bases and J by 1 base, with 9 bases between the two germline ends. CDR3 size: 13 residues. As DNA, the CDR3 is TGTGCCAGTAGAGGCAGGGAGAACACTGAAGCTTTCTTT. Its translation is CASRGRENTEAFF.

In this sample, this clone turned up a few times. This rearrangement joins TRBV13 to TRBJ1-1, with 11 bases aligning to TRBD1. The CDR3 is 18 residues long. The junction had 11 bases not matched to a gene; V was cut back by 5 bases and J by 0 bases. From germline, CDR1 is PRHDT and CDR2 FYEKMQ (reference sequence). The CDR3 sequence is CASSAWTGGAGMNTEAFF. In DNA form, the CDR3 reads TGTGCCAGCAGCGCGTGGACAGGGGGCGCGGGTATGAACACTGAAGCTTTCTTT.

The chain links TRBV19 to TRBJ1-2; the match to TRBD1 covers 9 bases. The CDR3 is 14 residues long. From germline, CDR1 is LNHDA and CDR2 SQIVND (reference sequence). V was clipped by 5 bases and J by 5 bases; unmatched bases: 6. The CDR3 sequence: CASSWDRARYGYTF. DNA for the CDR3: TGTGCCAGTAGTTGGGACAGGGCCAGGTATGGCTACACCTTC.

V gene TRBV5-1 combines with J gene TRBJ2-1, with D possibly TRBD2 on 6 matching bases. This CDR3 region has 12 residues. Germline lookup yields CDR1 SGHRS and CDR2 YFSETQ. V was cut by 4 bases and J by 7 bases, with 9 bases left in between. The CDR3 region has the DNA TGCGCCAGCAGCAAGGGAGGTAATGAGCAGTTCTTC. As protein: CASSKGGNEQFF.

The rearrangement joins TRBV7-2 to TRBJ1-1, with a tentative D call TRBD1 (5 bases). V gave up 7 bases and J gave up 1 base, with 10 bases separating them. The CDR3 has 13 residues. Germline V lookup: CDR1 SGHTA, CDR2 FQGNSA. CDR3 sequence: CASTITGNTEAFF. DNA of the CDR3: TGTGCCAGCACCATAACAGGGAACACTGAAGCTTTCTTT.

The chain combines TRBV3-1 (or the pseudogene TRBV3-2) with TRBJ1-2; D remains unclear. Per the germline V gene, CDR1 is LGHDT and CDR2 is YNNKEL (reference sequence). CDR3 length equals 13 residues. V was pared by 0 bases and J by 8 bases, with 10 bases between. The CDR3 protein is CASSQEGLPGYTF. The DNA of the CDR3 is TGTGCCAGCAGCCAAGAGGGCCTTCCGGGCTACACCTTC.

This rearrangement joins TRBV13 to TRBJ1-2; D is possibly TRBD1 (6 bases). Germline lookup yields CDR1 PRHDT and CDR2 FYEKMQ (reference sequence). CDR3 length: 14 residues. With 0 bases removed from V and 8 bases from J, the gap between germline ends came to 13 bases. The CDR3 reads CASSLGGQGRGYTF. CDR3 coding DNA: TGTGCCAGCAGCTTAGGCGGGCAGGGGAGAGGCTACACCTTC.

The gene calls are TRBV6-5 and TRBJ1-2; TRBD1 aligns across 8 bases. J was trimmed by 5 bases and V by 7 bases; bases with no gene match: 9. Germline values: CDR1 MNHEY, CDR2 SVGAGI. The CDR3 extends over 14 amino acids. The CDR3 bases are TGTGCCAGCACCACGGGACAGGACGGATATGGCTACACCTTC. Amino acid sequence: CASTTGQDGYGYTF.

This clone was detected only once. CDR3 nucleotides: TGTGCCAGCAGCTTACAGGGGGCTGCTAACTATGGCTACACCTTC. Amino acid sequence: CASSLQGAANYGYTF. The chain is built from TRBV7-8 and TRBJ1-2; 8 bases map to TRBD1. Germline V gene data show CDR1 as SGHVS and CDR2 as FQNEAQ. Germline trimming cut 2 bases from V and 0 bases from J; bases unmatched to any gene: 2. The CDR3 runs 15 residues.

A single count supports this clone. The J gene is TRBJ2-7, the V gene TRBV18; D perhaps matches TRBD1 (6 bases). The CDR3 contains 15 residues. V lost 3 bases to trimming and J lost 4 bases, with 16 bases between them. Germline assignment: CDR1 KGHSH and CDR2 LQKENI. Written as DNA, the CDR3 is TGTGCCAGCTCACCGGGACACCTCTCAGGATACGAGCAGTACGTC. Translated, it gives CASSPGHLSGYEQYV.

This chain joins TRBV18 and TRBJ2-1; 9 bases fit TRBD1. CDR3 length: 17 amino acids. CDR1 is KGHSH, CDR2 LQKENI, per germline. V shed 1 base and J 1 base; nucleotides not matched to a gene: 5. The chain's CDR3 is CASSPQQGAPSYNEQFF. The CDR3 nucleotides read TGTGCCAGCTCACCACAACAGGGGGCTCCTTCCTACAATGAGCAGTTCTTC. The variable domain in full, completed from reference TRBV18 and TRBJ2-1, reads NAGVMQNPRHLVRRRGQEARLRCSPMKGHSHVYWYRQLPEEGLKFMVYLQKENIIDESGMPKERFSAEFPKEGPSILRIQQVVRGDSAAYFCASSPQQGAPSYNEQFFGPGTRLTVL.

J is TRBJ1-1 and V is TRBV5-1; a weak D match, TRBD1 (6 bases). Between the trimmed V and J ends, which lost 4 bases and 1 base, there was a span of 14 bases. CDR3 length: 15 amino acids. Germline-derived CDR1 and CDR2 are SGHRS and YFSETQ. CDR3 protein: CASSLTGNGNTEAFF. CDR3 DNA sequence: TGCGCCAGCAGCCTGACAGGTAATGGGAACACTGAAGCTTTCTTT.

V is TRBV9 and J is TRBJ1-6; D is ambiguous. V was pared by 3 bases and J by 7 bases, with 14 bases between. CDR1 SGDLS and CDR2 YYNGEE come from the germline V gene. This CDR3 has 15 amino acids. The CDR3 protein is CASSARVGSNSPLHF. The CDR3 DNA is TGTGCCAGCAGCGCGAGGGTAGGGAGCAATTCACCCCTCCACTTT.

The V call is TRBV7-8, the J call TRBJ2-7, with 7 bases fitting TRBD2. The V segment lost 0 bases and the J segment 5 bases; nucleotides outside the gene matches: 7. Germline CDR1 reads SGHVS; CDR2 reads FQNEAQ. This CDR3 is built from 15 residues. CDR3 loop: CASSLASGGGNEQYV. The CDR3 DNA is TGTGCCAGCAGCTTAGCGTCGGGCGGGGGAAACGAGCAGTACGTC.

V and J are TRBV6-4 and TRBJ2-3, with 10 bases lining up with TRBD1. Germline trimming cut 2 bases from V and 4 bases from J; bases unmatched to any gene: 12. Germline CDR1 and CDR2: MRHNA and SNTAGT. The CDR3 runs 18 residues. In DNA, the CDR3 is TGTGCCAGCAGTGACCGCCCAGACAGGGGGCATGAGGCAGATACGCAGTATTTT. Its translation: CASSDRPDRGHEADTQYF.

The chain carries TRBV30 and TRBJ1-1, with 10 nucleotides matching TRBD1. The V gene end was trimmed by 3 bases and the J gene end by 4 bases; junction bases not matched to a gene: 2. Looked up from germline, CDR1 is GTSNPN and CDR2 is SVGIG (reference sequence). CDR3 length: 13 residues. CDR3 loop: CAWRRTGGTEAFF. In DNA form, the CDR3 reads TGTGCCTGGAGACGGACAGGGGGCACTGAAGCTTTCTTT. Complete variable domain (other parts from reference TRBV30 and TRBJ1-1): SQTIHQWPATLVQPVGSPLSLECTVEGTSNPNLYWYRQAAGRGLQLLFYSVGIGQISSEVPQNLSASRPQDRQFILSSKKLLLSDSGFYLCAWRRTGGTEAFFGQGTRLTVV.

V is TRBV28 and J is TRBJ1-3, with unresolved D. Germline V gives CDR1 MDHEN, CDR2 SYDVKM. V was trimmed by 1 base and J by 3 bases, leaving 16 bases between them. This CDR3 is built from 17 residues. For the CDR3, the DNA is TGTGCCAGCAGTTTATCCTTTACATTTGGCTTTGGAAACACCATATATTTT. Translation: CASSLSFTFGFGNTIYF.

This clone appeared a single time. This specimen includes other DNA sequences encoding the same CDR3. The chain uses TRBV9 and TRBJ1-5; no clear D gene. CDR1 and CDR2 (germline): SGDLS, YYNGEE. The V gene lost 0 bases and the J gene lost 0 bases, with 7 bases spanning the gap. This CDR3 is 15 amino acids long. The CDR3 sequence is CASSVGGYSNQPQHF. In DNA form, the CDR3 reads TGTGCCAGCAGCGTAGGAGGGTATAGCAATCAGCCCCAGCATTTT.

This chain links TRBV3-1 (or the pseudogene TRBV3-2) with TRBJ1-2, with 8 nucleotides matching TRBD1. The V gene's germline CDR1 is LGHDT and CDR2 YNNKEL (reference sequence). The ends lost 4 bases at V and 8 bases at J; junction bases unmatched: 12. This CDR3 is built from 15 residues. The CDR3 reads CASSRRVQGALGYTF. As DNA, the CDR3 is TGTGCCAGCAGCCGCAGAGTCCAGGGGGCGCTGGGCTACACCTTC.